These 24 T cell receptor beta chains came from one sample sequenced in a study of blood T cell repertoires in COVID-19. Here immunoSEQ multiplex PCR was the method, and the copy in TCRdb shows in-frame clones only, minus some. Of around 150,000 clones listed, approximately 80% are singletons. Sequenced input: peripheral blood. The source of these receptors is a woman between 50 and 59 years old with acute or convalescent COVID-19.

The CDR3 DNA is TGTGCCACCAGCACCATGACAGGGTTTAATAGCAATCAGCCCCAGCATTTT. Translating gives CATSTMTGFNSNQPQHF. The chain employs TRBV15 and TRBJ1-5; TRBD1 matches at 7 bases. This CDR3 is built from 17 residues. Trimming at V came to 4 bases and at J to 0 bases, leaving 9 bases not matched to a gene. Germline lookup yields CDR1 LNHNV and CDR2 YYDKDF (reference sequence).

This chain connects TRBV5-1 to TRBJ2-5, with a possible D match to TRBD1 (6 bases). The germline V and J ends were trimmed by 4 bases and 5 bases, with 12 bases remaining between them. The CDR3 is 13 residues long. Germline V CDR1 and CDR2: SGHRS, YFSETQ. The CDR3 is CASSMAGGETQYF. The CDR3 nucleotides are TGCGCCAGCAGCATGGCTGGGGGCGAGACCCAGTACTTC.

The chain couples TRBV6-5 to TRBJ1-6; no reliable D call. V lost 0 bases to trimming and J lost 5 bases, with 8 bases between them. Germline CDR1 is MNHEY and CDR2 is SVGAGI. The CDR3 is made up of 15 amino acids. In DNA form, the CDR3 reads TGTGCCAGCAGTTACTCGCGAACTAATAATTCACCCCTCCACTTT. Protein: CASSYSRTNNSPLHF.

The chain combines TRBV7-8 with TRBJ2-7; possible D gene TRBD1, 6 bases. V gave up 1 base and J gave up 7 bases, with 14 bases separating them. Germline V gene lookup returns CDR1 SGHVS and CDR2 FQNEAQ. The CDR3 extends over 14 amino acids. CDR3 bases: TGTGCCAGCAGCTTAGGGGACATCGGCTCTGAGCAGTACTTC. Residues: CASSLGDIGSEQYF. The full variable domain, in which reference TRBV7-8 and TRBJ2-7 provide the parts outside the CDR3, is GAGVSQSPRYKVAKRGQDVALRCDPISGHVSLFWYQQALGQGPEFLTYFQNEAQLDKSGLPSDRFFAERPEGSVSTLKIQRTQQEDSAVYLCASSLGDIGSEQYFGPGTRLTVT.

This chain joins TRBV3-1 (or the pseudogene TRBV3-2) and TRBJ1-2; D not resolved. Germline CDR1 LGHDT, CDR2 YNNKEL (reference sequence). The CDR3 is made up of 12 amino acids. Trimming took 1 base from V and 6 from J, leaving 6 bases between them. CDR3 in DNA: TGTGCCAGCAGCCAAGGTCCCAATGGCTACACCTTC. It encodes CASSQGPNGYTF.

The chain recombines TRBV27 with TRBJ1-6; D uncertain. This CDR3 spans 18 amino acids. The germline gives CDR1 MNHEY, CDR2 SMNVEV (reference sequence). The germline V and J ends were trimmed by 6 bases and 10 bases, with 28 bases remaining between them. The CDR3 DNA sequence: TGTGCCAGCAGAGATTCCGGACTACTAATGAGGTCGCGGTCACCCCTCCACTTT. Translating it yields CASRDSGLLMRSRSPLHF.

This clone has more than one count but fewer than ten. V is TRBV4-1 and J is TRBJ2-3; perhaps TRBD2 as D (5 bases). This CDR3 region has 15 residues. The germline V and J ends were trimmed by 1 base and 2 bases, with 10 bases remaining between them. Germline V CDR1 and CDR2: MGHRA, YSYEKL. The CDR3 sequence: CASSQGELPTDTQYF. CDR3 sequence (DNA): TGCGCCAGCAGCCAAGGGGAGCTCCCCACAGATACGCAGTATTTT.

The chain employs TRBV6-2 or TRBV6-3 and TRBJ1-1; a possible D gene is TRBD1 (5 bases). The CDR3 consists of 14 residues. Trimming shortened V by 6 bases and J by 6 bases, and 17 bases separated the two germline ends. CDR1 and CDR2 from the germline V gene are MNHEY and SVGEGT. DNA of the CDR3: TGTGCCAGCAGCTCCGGTCGGGGGGGAGCTGAAGCTTTCTTT. It yields the protein CASSSGRGGAEAFF.

The chain combines TRBV6-1 with TRBJ2-2, with 8 bases aligning to TRBD1. Germline V CDR1 and CDR2: MNHNS, SASEGT. J was trimmed by 2 bases and V by 3 bases; bases with no gene match: 5. CDR3 length equals 16 residues. The CDR3 protein is CASSEFGQGNTGELFF. The CDR3 DNA reads as TGTGCCAGCAGTGAGTTTGGACAGGGCAACACCGGGGAGCTGTTTTTT.

CDR3 nucleotide sequence: TGTGCCAGCAGCGTAGGAGTTTTTGATTCACCCCTCCACTTT. This gives the protein CASSVGVFDSPLHF. This chain connects TRBV9 to TRBJ1-6, with unresolved D. The germline V and J ends were trimmed by 0 bases and 8 bases, with 9 bases remaining between them. Germline lookup yields CDR1 SGDLS and CDR2 YYNGEE. The CDR3 is made up of 14 amino acids.

The V and J genes are TRBV28 and TRBJ1-2, with unresolved D. CDR3 size: 12 residues. Germline V lookup: CDR1 MDHEN, CDR2 SYDVKM. V was shortened by 10 bases and J by 0 bases, with 9 bases between the two germline ends. The CDR3 protein is CATLLSNYGYTF. CDR3 nucleotides: TGTGCCACCTTACTTTCTAACTATGGCTACACCTTC.

The rearrangement links TRBV2 to TRBJ1-1; D call uncertain. This CDR3 is 15 amino acids long. V lost 7 bases and J 4 bases, leaving 19 bases between the germline ends. Germline CDR1 is SNHLY and CDR2 is FYNNEI. CDR3 bases: TGTGCCAGCACCCGTGGAGGGATTGAATTCACTGAAGCTTTCTTT. This gives the protein CASTRGGIEFTEAFF.

This clone was recorded a few times. J is TRBJ1-6 and V is TRBV6-5, with D uncertain. This CDR3 is built from 15 residues. V shed 6 bases and J shed 9 bases, with 18 bases lying between them. CDR1 is MNHEY, CDR2 SVGAGI, per germline. CDR3: CASRTRAGRGSPLHF. The CDR3 region has the DNA TGTGCCAGCAGGACGCGGGCTGGTAGAGGTTCACCCCTCCACTTT.

This clone was recorded only once. The chain couples TRBV5-1 to TRBJ1-4; 7 bases align to TRBD1. The CDR3 is 15 residues long. The germline CDR1 and CDR2 sequences are SGHRS and YFSETQ. With V trimmed by 4 bases and J by 3 bases, 6 bases remained unmatched. The chain's CDR3 is CASSRQGSANEKLFF. Here the CDR3 DNA reads TGCGCCAGCAGCAGACAGGGATCTGCTAATGAAAAACTGTTTTTT.

J is TRBJ2-7 and V is TRBV10-1; the D gene is possibly TRBD2 (6 bases). The V end was cut by 10 bases, the J end by 5 bases, with 27 bases between. The CDR3 totals 16 residues. Germline V gene lookup returns CDR1 WNHNN and CDR2 SYGVQD (reference sequence). This CDR3 reads CATPRLAGPSRNEQYF. Written as DNA, the CDR3 is TGCGCCACCCCAAGGTTGGCGGGACCTTCTCGAAACGAGCAGTACTTC.

The sample holds a few counts of this clone. This rearrangement joins TRBV5-6 to TRBJ2-3; TRBD2 aligns across 11 bases. The germline V gene has CDR1 SGHDT and CDR2 YYEEEE. This CDR3 comprises 18 residues. Trimming removed 0 bases from V and 2 bases from J; junction bases left unmatched: 8. The CDR3 is CASSLEISSGGYTDTQYF. Written as DNA, the CDR3 is TGTGCCAGCAGCTTGGAGATTTCTAGCGGGGGGTACACAGATACGCAGTATTTT.

The chain combines TRBV19 with TRBJ2-7; maybe TRBD2 (6 bases). The CDR3 is 13 amino acids. Germline CDR1 is LNHDA and CDR2 is SQIVND (reference sequence). Between the trimmed V and J ends, which lost 5 bases and 7 bases, there was a span of 15 bases. The CDR3 nucleotides read TGTGCCAGTAGTGGATCCCGGGACTCGGAGCAGTACTTC. Its translation: CASSGSRDSEQYF.

The chain uses TRBV27 and TRBJ1-1, with D hard to call. Trimming took off 0 bases at V and 11 bases at J, with 13 bases between the two ends. This CDR3 has 13 residues. Germline V gene lookup returns CDR1 MNHEY and CDR2 SMNVEV (reference sequence). This CDR3 reads CASSLSIWQAAFF. The CDR3 nucleotides are TGTGCCAGCAGTTTATCGATTTGGCAGGCCGCTTTCTTT.

This clone was recorded a few times. This chain joins TRBV5-1 and TRBJ1-2; D may be TRBD1 (5 bases). Trimming took 4 bases from V and 3 from J, leaving 10 bases between them. The CDR3 totals 13 residues. The germline V gene has CDR1 SGHRS and CDR2 YFSETQ. This chain's CDR3 is CASSPPGDYGYTF. CDR3 DNA sequence: TGCGCCAGCAGCCCCCCGGGGGACTATGGCTACACCTTC.

The chain joins TRBV2 to TRBJ1-5; 8 bases line up with TRBD1. The junction had 10 bases not matched to a gene; V was cut back by 7 bases and J by 5 bases. The CDR3 sequence is 15 residues long. CDR1 and CDR2 from the germline V gene are SNHLY and FYNNEI. CDR3 DNA: TGTGCCAGCACCCAAGACAGGGGAGGAGATCAGCCCCAGCATTTT. Amino acid sequence: CASTQDRGGDQPQHF.

The chain employs TRBV10-3 and TRBJ2-1; TRBD2 matches 7 bases. The CDR3 contains 16 residues. Germline assignment: CDR1 ENHRY and CDR2 SYGVKD. V dropped 8 bases and J dropped 0; count of bases not matched to a gene: 10. The DNA for the CDR3 is TGTGCCATCGGGGGGAGGGGCCTTAGCTCCTACAATGAGCAGTTCTTC. Its protein product is CAIGGRGLSSYNEQFF.

The chain is built from TRBV7-2 and TRBJ2-7; D call uncertain. The CDR3 is 15 residues long. CDR1 is SGHTA and CDR2 is FQGNSA in the germline V gene. Trimming took off 0 bases at V and 4 bases at J, with 13 bases between the two ends. The CDR3 sequence: CASSLAGTQVYEQYF. The CDR3 DNA reads as TGTGCCAGCAGCTTAGCGGGCACCCAGGTTTACGAGCAGTACTTC.

The V and J genes are TRBV18 and TRBJ1-1, with 7 positions matching TRBD1. Trimming took 6 bases from V and 1 from J; bases not matched to a gene: 11. The CDR3 is 16 amino acids. The germline CDR1 and CDR2 sequences are KGHSH and LQKENI. The CDR3 DNA reads as TGTGCCAGCTCCTTATCGACAGGGCGATCGAACACTGAAGCTTTCTTT. Encoded protein: CASSLSTGRSNTEAFF.

This clone has more than one count but fewer than ten. The rearrangement joins TRBV9 to TRBJ2-1, with 15 bases fitting TRBD2. From germline, CDR1 is SGDLS and CDR2 YYNGEE. After removal of 3 bases from V and 10 bases from J, the junction contained 5 bases not matched to a gene. The CDR3 runs 15 residues. The CDR3, as DNA: TGTGCCAGCAGCGCAGGACTAGCGGGGGGGCTAGAGCAGTTCTTC. Translation: CASSAGLAGGLEQFF.